This TCR beta chain was documented in a study of OX40 agonist ivuxolimab in advanced cancers. At the level of the study: Three patients got partial responses; one had hepatocellular carcinoma and two had cutaneous melanoma.

Using immunoSEQ multiplex PCR, the repertoire was profiled, and TCRdb retains in-frame clones only, with some absent. This sample has about 63,000 clones, with about nine tenths found just once. This TCR came from an adult with an advanced solid tumor such as melanoma, head and neck, liver or kidney cancer. The sample here was CD4+ or CD8+ T cells sorted from blood, taken in a trial of the OX40 agonist ivuxolimab.

The CDR3 region has the DNA TGTGCCAGCAGCTTGATAGGTTCGAACACTGAAGCTTTCTTT. Protein: CASSLIGSNTEAFF. The chain links TRBV5-4 to TRBJ1-1; D not certain. V was shortened by 1 base and J by 1 base, with 8 bases between the two germline ends. The CDR3 has 14 amino acids. Germline CDR1 is SGHNT and CDR2 is YYREEE (reference sequence).